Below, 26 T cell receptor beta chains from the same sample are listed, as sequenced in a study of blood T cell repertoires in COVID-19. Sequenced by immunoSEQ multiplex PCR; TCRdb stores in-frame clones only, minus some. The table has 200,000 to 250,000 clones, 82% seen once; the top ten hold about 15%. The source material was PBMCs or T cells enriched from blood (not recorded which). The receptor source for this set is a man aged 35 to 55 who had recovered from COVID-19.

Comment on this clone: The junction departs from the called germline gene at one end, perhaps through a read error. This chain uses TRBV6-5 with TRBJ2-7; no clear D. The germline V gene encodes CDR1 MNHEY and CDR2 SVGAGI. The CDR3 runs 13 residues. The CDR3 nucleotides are TGTGCCAGCAGGGGCCGTTTCTCCCACGAGCAGTACTTC. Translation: CASRGRFSHEQYF.

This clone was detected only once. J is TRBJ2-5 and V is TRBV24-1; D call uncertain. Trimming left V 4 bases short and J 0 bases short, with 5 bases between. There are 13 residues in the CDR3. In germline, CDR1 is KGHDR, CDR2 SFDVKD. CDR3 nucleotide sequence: TGTGCCACCAGTGACTCGTACCAAGAGACCCAGTACTTC. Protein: CATSDSYQETQYF.

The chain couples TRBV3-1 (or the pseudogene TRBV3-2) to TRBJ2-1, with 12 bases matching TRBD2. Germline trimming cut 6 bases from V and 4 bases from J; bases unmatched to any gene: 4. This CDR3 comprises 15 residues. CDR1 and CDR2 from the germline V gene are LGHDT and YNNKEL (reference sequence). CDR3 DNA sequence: TGTGCCAGCAGAGCTAGCGGGGGGGCATACAATGAGCAGTTCTTC. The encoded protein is CASRASGGAYNEQFF.

CDR3: CASSSYVRGGLYEQYF. The CDR3 nucleotides are TGTGCCAGCAGCTCTTACGTCCGGGGGGGGTTGTATGAGCAGTACTTC. The genes are TRBV7-8 and TRBJ2-7, with TRBD2 matching over 8 bases. J lost 7 bases, V lost 4 bases, and 15 bases had no gene match. Germline lookup yields CDR1 SGHVS and CDR2 FQNEAQ. This CDR3 is 16 amino acids long.

The CDR3 region is CASSGGTGENEQFF. DNA for the CDR3: TGTGCCAGCTCGGGAGGGACCGGAGAGAATGAGCAGTTCTTC. The chain carries TRBV11-3 and TRBJ2-1; 8 bases map to TRBD2. The CDR3 runs 14 residues. The germline V gene encodes CDR1 SGHNT and CDR2 YENEEA. Losses at the gene ends were 8 bases for V and 7 bases for J; bases not matched to a gene: 10.

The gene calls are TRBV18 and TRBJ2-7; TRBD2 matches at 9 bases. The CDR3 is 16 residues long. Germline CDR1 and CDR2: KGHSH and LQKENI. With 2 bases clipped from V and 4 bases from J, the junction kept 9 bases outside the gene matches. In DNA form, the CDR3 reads TGTGCCAGCTCACCAAATAGCGGGGGATTAAATTACGAGCAGTACTTC. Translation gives CASSPNSGGLNYEQYF. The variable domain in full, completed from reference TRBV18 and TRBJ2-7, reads NAGVMQNPRHLVRRRGQEARLRCSPMKGHSHVYWYRQLPEEGLKFMVYLQKENIIDESGMPKERFSAEFPKEGPSILRIQQVVRGDSAAYFCASSPNSGGLNYEQYFGPGTRLTVT.

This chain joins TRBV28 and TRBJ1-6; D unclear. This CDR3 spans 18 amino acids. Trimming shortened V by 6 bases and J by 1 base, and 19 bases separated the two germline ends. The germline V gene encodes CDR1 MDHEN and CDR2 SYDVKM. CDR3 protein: CASSPHAPGRSYNSPLHF. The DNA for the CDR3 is TGTGCCAGCAGCCCCCATGCGCCGGGGAGGTCCTATAATTCACCCCTCCACTTT.

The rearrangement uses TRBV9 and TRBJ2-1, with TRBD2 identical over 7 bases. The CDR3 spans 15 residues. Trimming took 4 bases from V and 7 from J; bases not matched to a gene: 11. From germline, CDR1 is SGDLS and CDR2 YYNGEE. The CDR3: CASSPGAGIVNEQFF. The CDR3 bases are TGTGCCAGCAGCCCGGGAGCGGGAATAGTAAATGAGCAGTTCTTC.

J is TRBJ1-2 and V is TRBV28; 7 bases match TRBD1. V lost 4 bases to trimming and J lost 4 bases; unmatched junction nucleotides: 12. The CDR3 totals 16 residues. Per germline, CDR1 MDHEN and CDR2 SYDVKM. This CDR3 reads CASSYAETGVRYGYTF. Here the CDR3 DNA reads TGTGCCAGCAGTTACGCAGAAACAGGGGTTCGCTATGGCTACACCTTC.

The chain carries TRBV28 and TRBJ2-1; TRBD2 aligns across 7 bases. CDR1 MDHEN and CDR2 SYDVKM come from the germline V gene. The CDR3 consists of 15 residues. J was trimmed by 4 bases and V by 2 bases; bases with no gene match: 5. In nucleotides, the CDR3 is TGTGCCAGCAGTTTAGCGGGAGCGGTGTACAATGAGCAGTTCTTC. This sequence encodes CASSLAGAVYNEQFF. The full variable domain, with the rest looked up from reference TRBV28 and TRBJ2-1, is DVKVTQSSRYLVKRTGEKVFLECVQDMDHENMFWYRQDPGLGLRLIYFSYDVKMKEKGDIPEGYSVSREKKERFSLILESASTNQTSMYLCASSLAGAVYNEQFFGPGTRLTVL.

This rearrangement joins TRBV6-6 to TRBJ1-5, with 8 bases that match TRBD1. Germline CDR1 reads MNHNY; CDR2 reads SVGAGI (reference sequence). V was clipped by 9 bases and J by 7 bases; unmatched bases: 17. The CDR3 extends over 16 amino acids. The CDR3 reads CASSRAGQDFPQPQHF. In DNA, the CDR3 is TGTGCCAGTTCCAGGGCGGGACAGGACTTCCCGCAGCCCCAGCATTTT.

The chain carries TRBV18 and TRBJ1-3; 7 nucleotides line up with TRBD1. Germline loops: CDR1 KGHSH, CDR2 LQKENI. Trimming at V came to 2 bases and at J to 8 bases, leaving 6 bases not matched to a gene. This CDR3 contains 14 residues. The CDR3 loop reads CASSPRQGVDTIYF. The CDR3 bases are TGTGCCAGCTCACCAAGACAGGGTGTGGACACCATATATTTT.

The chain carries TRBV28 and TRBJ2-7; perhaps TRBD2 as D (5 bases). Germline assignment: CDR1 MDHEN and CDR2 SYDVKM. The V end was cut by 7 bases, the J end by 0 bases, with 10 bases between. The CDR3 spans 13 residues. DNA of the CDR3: TGTGCCAGCATGTGGAGGAGCTCCTACGAGCAGTACTTC. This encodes CASMWRSSYEQYF. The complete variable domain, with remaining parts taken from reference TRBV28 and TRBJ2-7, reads DVKVTQSSRYLVKRTGEKVFLECVQDMDHENMFWYRQDPGLGLRLIYFSYDVKMKEKGDIPEGYSVSREKKERFSLILESASTNQTSMYLCASMWRSSYEQYFGPGTRLTVT.

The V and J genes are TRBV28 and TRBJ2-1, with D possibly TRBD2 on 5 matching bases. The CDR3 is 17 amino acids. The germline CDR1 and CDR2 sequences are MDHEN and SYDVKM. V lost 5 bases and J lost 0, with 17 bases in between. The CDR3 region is CASSPRSGKDSYNEQFF. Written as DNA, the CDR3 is TGTGCCAGCAGTCCTAGGTCGGGGAAGGACTCCTACAATGAGCAGTTCTTC.

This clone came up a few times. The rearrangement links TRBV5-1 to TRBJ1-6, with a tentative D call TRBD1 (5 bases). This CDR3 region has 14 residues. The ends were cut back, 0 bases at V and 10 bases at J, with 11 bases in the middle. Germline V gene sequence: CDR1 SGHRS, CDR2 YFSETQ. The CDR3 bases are TGCGCCAGCAGCTTGGAGGGGTTTAGGTCACCCCTCCACTTT. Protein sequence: CASSLEGFRSPLHF. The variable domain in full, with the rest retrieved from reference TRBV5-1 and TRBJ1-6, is KAGVTQTPRYLIKTRGQQVTLSCSPISGHRSVSWYQQTPGQGLQFLFEYFSETQRNKGNFPGRFSGRQFSNSRSEMNVSTLELGDSALYLCASSLEGFRSPLHFGNGTRLTVT.

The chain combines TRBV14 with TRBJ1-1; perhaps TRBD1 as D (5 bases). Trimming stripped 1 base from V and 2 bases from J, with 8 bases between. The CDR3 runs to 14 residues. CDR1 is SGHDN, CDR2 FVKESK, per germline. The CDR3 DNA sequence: TGTGCCAGCAGCCAAGTTCAGGGAAACACTGAAGCTTTCTTT. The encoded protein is CASSQVQGNTEAFF.

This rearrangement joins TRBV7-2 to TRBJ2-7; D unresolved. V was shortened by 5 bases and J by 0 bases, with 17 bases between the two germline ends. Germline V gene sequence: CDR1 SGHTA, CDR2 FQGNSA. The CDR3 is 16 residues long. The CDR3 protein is CASSLGRRSSSYEQYF. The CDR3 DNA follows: TGTGCCAGCAGCCTCGGCCGGCGGTCGAGCTCCTACGAGCAGTACTTC.

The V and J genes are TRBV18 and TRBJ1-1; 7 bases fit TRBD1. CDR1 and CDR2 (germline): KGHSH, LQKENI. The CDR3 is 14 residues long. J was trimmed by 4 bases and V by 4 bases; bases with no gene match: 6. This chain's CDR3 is CASSQGAWGTEAFF. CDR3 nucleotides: TGTGCCAGCTCACAGGGGGCCTGGGGCACTGAAGCTTTCTTT. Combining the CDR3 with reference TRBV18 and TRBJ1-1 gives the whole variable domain NAGVMQNPRHLVRRRGQEARLRCSPMKGHSHVYWYRQLPEEGLKFMVYLQKENIIDESGMPKERFSAEFPKEGPSILRIQQVVRGDSAAYFCASSQGAWGTEAFFGQGTRLTVV.

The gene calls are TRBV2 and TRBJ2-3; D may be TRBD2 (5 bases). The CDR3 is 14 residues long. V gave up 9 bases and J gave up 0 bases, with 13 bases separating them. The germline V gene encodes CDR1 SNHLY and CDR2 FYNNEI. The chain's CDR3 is CASCREMSTDTQYF. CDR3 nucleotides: TGTGCCAGTTGCCGGGAAATGAGCACAGATACGCAGTATTTT.

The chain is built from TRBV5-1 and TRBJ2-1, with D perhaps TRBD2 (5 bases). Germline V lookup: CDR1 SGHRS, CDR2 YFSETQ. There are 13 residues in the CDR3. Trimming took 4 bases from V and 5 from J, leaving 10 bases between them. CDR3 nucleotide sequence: TGCGCCAGCAGCGGAACCGGGAACAATGAGCAGTTCTTC. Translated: CASSGTGNNEQFF.

This chain's CDR3 is CASSSPGHLTSTDTQYF. The CDR3 nucleotides read TGTGCCAGCAGTTCCCCGGGACATTTAACTAGCACAGATACGCAGTATTTT. The chain has TRBV28 and TRBJ2-3; the D gene is possibly TRBD1 (6 bases). CDR3 length: 17 amino acids. Germline V CDR1 and CDR2: MDHEN, SYDVKM. V was cut by 4 bases and J by 0 bases, with 17 bases left in between.

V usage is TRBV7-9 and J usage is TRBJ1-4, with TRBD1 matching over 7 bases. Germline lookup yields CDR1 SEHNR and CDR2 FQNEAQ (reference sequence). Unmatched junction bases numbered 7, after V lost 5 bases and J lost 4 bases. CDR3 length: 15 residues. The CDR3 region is CASSPQTGINEKLFF. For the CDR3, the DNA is TGTGCCAGCAGCCCACAGACAGGGATTAATGAAAAACTGTTTTTT.

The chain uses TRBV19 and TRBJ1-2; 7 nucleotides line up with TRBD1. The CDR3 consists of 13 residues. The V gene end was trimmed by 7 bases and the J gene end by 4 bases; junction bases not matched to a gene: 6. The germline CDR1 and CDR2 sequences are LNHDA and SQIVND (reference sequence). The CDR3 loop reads CASTRQGGYGYTF. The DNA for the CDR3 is TGTGCCAGTACCCGACAGGGCGGCTATGGCTACACCTTC.

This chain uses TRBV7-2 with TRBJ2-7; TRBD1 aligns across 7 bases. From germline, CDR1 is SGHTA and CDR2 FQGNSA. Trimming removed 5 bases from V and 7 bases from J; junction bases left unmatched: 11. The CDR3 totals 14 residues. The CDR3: CASSLGQVGTEQYF. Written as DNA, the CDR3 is TGTGCCAGCAGCCTTGGACAGGTGGGTACGGAGCAGTACTTC. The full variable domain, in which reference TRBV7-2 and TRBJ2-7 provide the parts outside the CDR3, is GAGVSQSPSNKVTEKGKDVELRCDPISGHTALYWYRQSLGQGLEFLIYFQGNSAPDKSGLPSDRFSAERTGGSVSTLTIQRTQQEDSAVYLCASSLGQVGTEQYFGPGTRLTVT.

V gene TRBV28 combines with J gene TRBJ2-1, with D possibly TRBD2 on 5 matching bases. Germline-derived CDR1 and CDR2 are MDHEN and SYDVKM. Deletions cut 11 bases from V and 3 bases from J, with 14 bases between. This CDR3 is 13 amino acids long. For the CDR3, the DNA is TGTGCCGGGTCTCGAGGAGGCTACAATGAGCAGTTCTTC. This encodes CAGSRGGYNEQFF.

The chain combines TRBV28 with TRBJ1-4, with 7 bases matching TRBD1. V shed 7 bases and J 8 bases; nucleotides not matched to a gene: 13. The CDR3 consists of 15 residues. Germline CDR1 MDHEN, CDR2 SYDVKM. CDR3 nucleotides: TGTGCCAGCACCCCCTTCGACAGGGTCCGAGAAAAACTGTTTTTT. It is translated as CASTPFDRVREKLFF.